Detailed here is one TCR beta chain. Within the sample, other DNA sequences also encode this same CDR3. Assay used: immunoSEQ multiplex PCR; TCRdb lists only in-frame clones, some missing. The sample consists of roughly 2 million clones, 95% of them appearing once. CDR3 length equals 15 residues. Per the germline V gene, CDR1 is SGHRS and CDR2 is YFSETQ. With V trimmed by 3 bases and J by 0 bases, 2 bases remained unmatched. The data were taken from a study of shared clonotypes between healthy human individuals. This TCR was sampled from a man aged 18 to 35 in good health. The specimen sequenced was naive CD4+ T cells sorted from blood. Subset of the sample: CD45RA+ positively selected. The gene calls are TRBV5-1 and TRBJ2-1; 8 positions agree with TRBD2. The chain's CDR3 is CASSSSGGSYNEQFF. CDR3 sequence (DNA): TGCGCCAGCAGCTCGAGCGGGGGCTCCTACAATGAGCAGTTCTTC.